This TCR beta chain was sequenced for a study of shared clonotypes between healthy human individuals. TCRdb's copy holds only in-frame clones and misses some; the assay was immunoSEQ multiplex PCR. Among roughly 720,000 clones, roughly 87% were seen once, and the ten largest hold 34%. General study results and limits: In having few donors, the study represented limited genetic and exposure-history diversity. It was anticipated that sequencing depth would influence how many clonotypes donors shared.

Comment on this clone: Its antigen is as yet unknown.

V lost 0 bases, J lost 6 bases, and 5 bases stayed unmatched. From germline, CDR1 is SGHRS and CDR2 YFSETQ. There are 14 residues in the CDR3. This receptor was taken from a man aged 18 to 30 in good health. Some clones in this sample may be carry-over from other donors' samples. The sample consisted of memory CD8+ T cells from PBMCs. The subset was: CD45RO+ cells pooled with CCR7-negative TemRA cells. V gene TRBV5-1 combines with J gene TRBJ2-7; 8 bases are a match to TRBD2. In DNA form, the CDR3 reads TGCGCCAGCAGCTTGGAACGGGAGGGTTTCGAGCAGTACTTC. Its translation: CASSLEREGFEQYF.